Each of the 7 T cell receptor beta chains below was sequenced from the same sample in a study of shared clonotypes between healthy human individuals. Naivety among CD8 cells was defined by CD45RO negativity and positive CCR7 selection, thereby excluding terminally differentiated effector memory CD45RA+ cells. Using immunoSEQ multiplex PCR, the repertoire was profiled, and TCRdb retains in-frame clones only, with some absent. The sample shows roughly 1,800,000 clones, about 95% of them seen only once. Sequencing was performed on naive CD8+ T cells sorted from blood. These receptors all come from a man aged 18 to 29 in good health.

The chain carries TRBV5-6 and TRBJ2-7, with a weak D call TRBD1 (6 bases). CDR3 length equals 13 residues. Germline-derived CDR1 and CDR2 are SGHDT and YYEEEE. Trimming stripped 4 bases from V and 4 bases from J, with 12 bases between. The CDR3 DNA reads TGTGCCAGCAGCCCGGGACACGGGTACGAGCAGTACTTC. Its protein product is CASSPGHGYEQYF.

CDR3 DNA sequence: TGCAGCGTTGTCAGCCAGGGTGATTCACCCGGGATCGAGCAGTTCTTC. Protein product: CSVVSQGDSPGIEQFF. The chain combines TRBV29-1 with TRBJ2-1; either TRBD1 or TRBD2 may supply D (5 bases each). Germline V gene data show CDR1 as SQVTM and CDR2 as ANQGSEA. Trimming pared 4 bases from V and 10 bases from J, leaving 26 bases between. This CDR3 is built from 16 residues.

The chain uses TRBV5-1 and TRBJ2-1; TRBD2 matches 11 bases. Germline V gene lookup returns CDR1 SGHRS and CDR2 YFSETQ. This CDR3 is 17 amino acids long. The trim removed 5 bases at V and 1 base at J, leaving 8 bases unmatched. In nucleotides, the CDR3 is TGCGCCAGCAGTGGTGGACTAGCGGGTCTTTCCTACAATGAGCAGTTCTTC. Protein sequence: CASSGGLAGLSYNEQFF. Full variable domain (remainder filled in from reference TRBV5-1 and TRBJ2-1): KAGVTQTPRYLIKTRGQQVTLSCSPISGHRSVSWYQQTPGQGLQFLFEYFSETQRNKGNFPGRFSGRQFSNSRSEMNVSTLELGDSALYLCASSGGLAGLSYNEQFFGPGTRLTVL.

The rearrangement joins TRBV5-6 to TRBJ1-5; maybe TRBD1 (5 bases). The CDR3 covers 15 residues. In germline, CDR1 is SGHDT, CDR2 YYEEEE. Trimming took off 3 bases at V and 5 bases at J, with 15 bases between the two ends. This chain's CDR3 is CASSSGTKQHQPQHF. The CDR3 nucleotides read TGTGCCAGCAGCTCGGGGACCAAACAGCATCAGCCCCAGCATTTT.

The rearrangement uses TRBV19 and TRBJ2-7; a possible D gene is TRBD2 (6 bases). Trimming shortened V by 6 bases and J by 2 bases, and 17 bases separated the two germline ends. The CDR3 consists of 15 residues. Germline V gene lookup returns CDR1 LNHDA and CDR2 SQIVND (reference sequence). This CDR3 is CASRTTPGETYEQYF. The CDR3 nucleotides read TGTGCCAGTAGGACCACGCCGGGAGAGACCTACGAGCAGTACTTC. Together with reference TRBV19 and TRBJ2-7, the CDR3 gives the full variable domain: DGGITQSPKYLFRKEGQNVTLSCEQNLNHDAMYWYRQDPGQGLRLIYYSQIVNDFQKGDIAEGYSVSREKKESFPLTVTSAQKNPTAFYLCASRTTPGETYEQYFGPGTRLTVT.

This chain joins TRBV7-2 and TRBJ1-5; no firm D call. V lost 5 bases, J lost 11 bases, and 10 bases lay in between. Germline values: CDR1 SGHTA, CDR2 FQGNSA. The CDR3 is 11 amino acids. The CDR3 here is CASSEGVAQHF. Written as DNA, the CDR3 is TGTGCCAGCAGCGAGGGAGTGGCCCAGCATTTT.

The chain uses TRBV7-9 and TRBJ1-1; TRBD1 might be the D (5 bases). Germline V gene data show CDR1 as SEHNR and CDR2 as FQNEAQ (reference sequence). V was trimmed by 4 bases and J by 0 bases, leaving 12 bases between them. The CDR3 extends over 15 amino acids. CDR3 amino acids: CASSSWGDMNTEAFF. In DNA form, the CDR3 reads TGTGCCAGCAGCTCCTGGGGGGATATGAACACTGAAGCTTTCTTT.